The text below deals with one T cell receptor beta chain. Its target is unknown. Every donor gave 8.5 to 10 milliliters of peripheral blood. With a J-beta primer mix and a sample-barcoded 5' primer, a second PCR ran roughly 6 to 11 cycles. TCRdb recomputed calls from the 5' RACE reads with MiXCR, one row per CDR3 protein. Seen here are 600,000 or so distinct CDR3 sequences, roughly 31% observed once, and the top ten hold approximately 15%. The data were taken from a study of blood T cells in healthy people across ages. Study-level results: Using unsorted PBMCs precluded a conclusive naive versus antigen-experienced comparison. Total diversity from one million sequenced T cells was likely underestimated.

The V gene's germline CDR1 is SQVTM and CDR2 ANQGSEA. V dropped 0 bases and J dropped 2; count of bases not matched to a gene: 18. The CDR3 spans 19 residues. What was sequenced was blood. This clonotype originated in a woman of 80 years or more in good health. V usage is TRBV29-1 and J usage is TRBJ1-2, with 7 bases identical to TRBD1. The CDR3 sequence is CSVEDVSLTGPRPNYGYTF. The DNA of the CDR3 is TGCAGCGTTGAAGATGTGTCATTGACAGGGCCCAGGCCAAACTATGGCTACACCTTC.